This T cell receptor (beta chain) was sequenced during a study of blood T cell repertoires in COVID-19. In the source study's methods: Estimation of nucleated cell counts relied on the amplification of reference gene primers. Profiling relied on immunoSEQ multiplex PCR, and the TCRdb table lists in-frame clones only, not all of them. That table gives V, J and clone size, and the DNA gave D and trimming. The sample holds about 220,000 clones, 85% seen once. Trimming removed 0 bases from V and 0 bases from J, with 14 bases in between. Germline CDR1 reads SGHTA; CDR2 reads FQGNSA. The CDR3 is 17 residues long.

This TCR derives from a woman in her 70s with COVID-19, enrolled during active disease. The rearrangement joins TRBV7-2 to TRBJ1-1; TRBD1 is a possible D gene (6 bases). The specimen sequenced was peripheral blood. The CDR3: CASSLAPGGRVNTEAFF. In DNA form, the CDR3 reads TGTGCCAGCAGCTTAGCTCCGGGGGGCAGGGTGAACACTGAAGCTTTCTTT. The whole variable domain, remainder taken from reference TRBV7-2 and TRBJ1-1, is GAGVSQSPSNKVTEKGKDVELRCDPISGHTALYWYRQSLGQGLEFLIYFQGNSAPDKSGLPSDRFSAERTGGSVSTLTIQRTQQEDSAVYLCASSLAPGGRVNTEAFFGQGTRLTVV.